A selection of T cell receptor beta chains follows, all from one sample in a study of cytomegalovirus exposure and HLA in healthy donors. Clones were read by immunoSEQ multiplex PCR, and TCRdb kept only the in-frame ones, dropping some. Among about 160,000 clones, roughly 80% were seen once, and the ten largest hold 3.7%. Sequenced: PBMCs. The receptor source for this set is a man aged 25-45 years in good health and CMV-seropositive. Both conserved end residues are trimmed from each CDR3. Fields, in order: CDR3 protein, CDR3 length, V gene.

ASSKNKERNYGYT | 13 | TRBV19
ASSSQGAGTNQPQH | 14 | TRBV7-2
ASRPPGEGRDEQF | 13 | TRBV6-5
ASSLVGAGGEQF | 12 | TRBV7-9
ASSLGTGANTEAF | 13 | TRBV5-4
ASSPSMTSGASSTDTQY | 17 | TRBV5-1
ASSIDRGPGTQY | 12 | TRBV19
ASSTGYEQY | 9 | TRBV19
ASSSGLAGGLGTDTQY | 16 | TRBV5-4
ASSQDLTRPSYEQY | 14 | TRBV4-1
ASTDIRNEQF | 10 | TRBV6-5
ASSSFRETQY | 10 | TRBV14
ASSPGTGYYEQY | 12 | TRBV18
ASRREDEKLF | 10 | TRBV2
ASNTMTSGSTDTQY | 14 | TRBV5-6
ASSSPGLAGELF | 12 | TRBV28
ASSQDRDRVYNEQF | 14 | TRBV4-1
ASSFPPTSGGDTDTQY | 16 | TRBV5-1
ASRAGVKETQY | 11 | TRBV19
AWNNLAGGPGETQY | 14 | TRBV30
ASSLLAGGDTGELF | 14 | TRBV5-1
ASSWTGTETQY | 11 | TRBV6-5
ASSLASGGNTDTQY | 14 | TRBV7-3
ASRDRGTKAF | 10 | TRBV2
ASSYMWPTEAF | 11 | TRBV6-5
ASTGTGVVETQY | 12 | TRBV5-1
ASSMWTDQETQY | 12 | TRBV19
ASSLRLAGINEQF | 13 | TRBV5-1
ASSTGSGELF | 10 | TRBV9
ASSTGLAGLPTDTQY | 15 | TRBV5-1
ASSQDRGRGQNTEAF | 15 | TRBV4-3
ASSSPRRTSGGTDTQY | 16 | TRBV7-6
ASSQEAASAREQY | 13 | TRBV4-1
ASSARESQETQY | 12 | TRBV27
ASSPPTKETQY | 11 | TRBV18
ASRRPGSSYEQF | 12 | TRBV9
ATSRDGTGGEGIQY | 14 | TRBV15